This TCR beta chain comes out of a study of CD8+ T cells in alopecia areata. Study-wide background: Each of the treated patients was given oral tofacitinib, 5 to 10 mg twice daily, for moderate-to-severe alopecia areata.

The germline V gene has CDR1 SQVTM and CDR2 ANQGSEA. V lost 4 bases to trimming and J lost 3 bases, with 12 bases between them. CDR3 length: 13 residues. General observations from the study: While patients received tofacitinib, many expanded lesional clones remained present in scalp and blood. Across lesional scalp, and particularly alopecia totalis/universalis, clonality surpassed that of normal scalp.

Stated treatment: oral pan-JAK inhibitor, 5-10 mg twice daily. A few counts support this clone. What it binds is unknown. The sequencing template was cDNA reverse transcribed from extracted RNA. The method was immunoSEQ multiplex PCR; TCRdb's version includes in-frame clones alone and lacks a portion of them. In the table there are 90,000 to 150,000 clones, 53% of which are singletons. The chain combines TRBV29-1 with TRBJ1-1, with D unresolved. The sequence was collected from a human donor with alopecia areata. The source material was CD4+ T cells sorted from blood, sampled at week 4, from a patient treated with tofacitinib. The CDR3 is CSVVRHIDTEAFF. DNA of the CDR3: TGCAGCGTTGTGCGGCATATAGACACTGAAGCTTTCTTT.